This TCR beta chain stems from a study of response to subunit inactivated influenza vaccine (dated by TCRdb to about 2018). Background on the whole study: Deep quantitative profiling of the T cell receptor repertoire was used in the study to follow responses to a trivalent subunit inactivated influenza vaccine. The full study reports these points: It was suggested by the authors that each seasonal influenza vaccination may recruit only a limited number of new T cells.

A word on this clonotype: Its target antigen remains unknown. Per-base quality was not reported, and no clone a single base away is much larger than it.

The CDR3 has 16 amino acids, counting the end cysteine and phenylalanine. Only CDR3 DNA remains: 48 bases, in frame from the first base. Trimming accounts for 2 bases at V and 1 base at J, while the number of junction bases matched to no gene is 8. Looking up the germline V gene (reference sequence) yields CDR1 GTSNPN and CDR2 SVGIG. To prepare the library, RT-PCR was applied. TCRdb records Illumina HiSeq 2500 as the sequencer. The public reads were reprocessed in TCRdb via fastp at Q25 and MiXCR, keeping in-frame beta chains. Duplicate CDR3 protein sequences are folded into a single record with the most common DNA and genes. The sample includes about 650,000 distinct CDR3 sequences, with 15% to 18% observed a single time. The ten largest make up more than 9% of the sample.

The sequencing here drew on PBMCs from blood, taken 11 to 12 days after vaccination. The source is a man between 50 and 59 years old who received an inactivated influenza vaccine. Donor details come from another sample of the same person, matched by shared clones. Rearrangement joined TRBV30 to TRBJ2-1; the junction holds 7 bases that match TRBD2. The sequenced DNA is TGTGCCTGGAGTTCCCCCCAGCGGGGTTCCTACAATGAGCAGTTCTTC. Translated, this gives CAWSSPQRGSYNEQFF. With the portions outside the CDR3 filled from the reference TRBV30 and TRBJ2-1 genes, the complete variable region becomes SQTIHQWPATLVQPVGSPLSLECTVEGTSNPNLYWYRQAAGRGLQLLFYSVGIGQISSEVPQNLSASRPQDRQFILSSKKLLLSDSGFYLCAWSSPQRGSYNEQFFGPGTRLTVL.